This entry describes one T cell receptor (beta chain). Its target antigen remains unknown. Base qualities are not recorded, but no much larger clone differs from it by a single base. Collaborating institutions collected whole blood in K2EDTA tubes following their own protocols. For TCRbeta analysis, collaborator samples were shipped as frozen whole blood, as isolated PBMCs, or as DNA extracted from either sample type. The sample is drawn from a study of blood T cell repertoires in COVID-19 (dated by TCRdb to about 2020). Regarding the research as a whole: Samples from collaborators originated in the United States, Italy and Spain and spanned both the acute and convalescent phases of COVID-19. The material from the prospective study consisted of cDNA or gDNA derived from T cells, B-cell-depleted T cells, or PBMCs. Deeply sampled blood TCRbeta repertoires from subjects exposed to, actively infected with, or recovered from COVID-19 were included in the dataset. A freely available public database, intended as a resource for researchers studying the immune response to SARS-CoV-2, is where the repertoires were released. The samples were drawn from the first 160 participants of the ongoing ImmuneRACE study and from 1,200 or so subjects provided by 6 global collaborators. The sample metadata nearly always contained a de-identified subject ID, COVID-19 status, age in years and sex. Where HLA class I and class II types were available, the types were taken from metadata supplied by the sample provider, not from assay-based typing. The study at large found these results: Clinical and demographic metadata were provided uncurated, with the amount varying by source and participant.

The immunoSEQ Assay, a bias-controlled multiplex PCR, was used to amplify TCRbeta CDR3 regions from genomic DNA. Per the source publication's procedure: The number of nucleated cells in each sample was estimated from the amplification of reference gene primers within the assay. To quantify the absolute abundance of each unique TCRbeta CDR3 rearrangement, sequence reads were collapsed and filtered. Productive Simpson clonality was computed per sample as the square root of Simpson's diversity index over productive rearrangements. This is the immuneACCESS table as TCRdb keeps it, with only in-frame sequences that have V and J called. A part of the clones is gone; compared with another copy, unresolved V genes explain less than half, and the rest is unexplained. V, J and clone size reflect that table, while D and trimming were determined from the DNA. In this sample the table shows 120,000 or so clones, 55% to 75% of which occur a single time. The ten largest make up 0.75% to 0.9% of the sample.

The CDR3 covers 14 residues, taking in both the cysteine and the phenylalanine. Here the CDR3 DNA is all that survives: 42 bases in frame from base 1. Clipping removes 4 bases from V and 11 bases from J, with 11 as the unmatched junction base count. According to the germline V gene, CDR1 reads KGHSH and CDR2 reads LQKENI. Sample: peripheral blood. The sequence came from a human donor with acute or convalescent COVID-19. The donor label of this sample is uncertain. The rearrangement joined TRBV18 to TRBJ1-1; TRBD1 fits 9 bases in the junction. CDR3 protein: CASSRNQDRGDAFF. The DNA sequence is given as TGTGCCAGCTCACGAAACCAGGACAGGGGAGACGCTTTCTTT.